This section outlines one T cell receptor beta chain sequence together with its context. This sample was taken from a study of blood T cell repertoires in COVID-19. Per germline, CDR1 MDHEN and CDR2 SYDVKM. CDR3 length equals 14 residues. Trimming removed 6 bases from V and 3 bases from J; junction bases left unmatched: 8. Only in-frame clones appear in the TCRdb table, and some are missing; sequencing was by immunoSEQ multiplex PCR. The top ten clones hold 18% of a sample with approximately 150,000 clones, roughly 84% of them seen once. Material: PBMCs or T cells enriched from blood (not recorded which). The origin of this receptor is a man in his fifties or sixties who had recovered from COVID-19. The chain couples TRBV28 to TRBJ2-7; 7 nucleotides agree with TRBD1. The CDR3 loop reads CASSTPGQFYEQYF. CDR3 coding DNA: TGTGCCAGCAGCACCCCGGGACAGTTCTACGAGCAGTACTTC.